The entry that follows covers one T cell receptor (beta chain) sequence. The V segment lost 4 bases and the J segment 3 bases; nucleotides outside the gene matches: 7. The CDR3 spans 15 residues. Looked up from germline, CDR1 is SGHRS and CDR2 is YFSETQ. This specimen comes from a study of shared clonotypes between healthy human individuals. The repertoire was sequenced with immunoSEQ multiplex PCR; TCRdb's copy has only in-frame clones and lacks some. The sample lists approximately 1.5 million clones; 95% to 99% were seen once. The gene calls are TRBV5-1 and TRBJ2-3, with 8 bases aligning to TRBD1. The sequence derives from a man aged 25-45 years in good health. Sequencing was performed on naive CD4+ T cells sorted from blood. As to subset: CD45RA+ positively selected. DNA of the CDR3: TGCGCCAGCAGCGACGGACAGGGAGGAACAGATACGCAGTATTTT. Amino acids: CASSDGQGGTDTQYF.